Below, 31 T cell receptor beta chains from the same sample are listed, as sequenced in a study of shared clonotypes between healthy human individuals (dated by TCRdb to the early 2020s). CD8 naive samples were CD45RO-negative cells positively selected for CCR7, giving a CD45RA+CCR7+ population that excluded TemRA cells. Library construction relied on the immunoSEQ multiplex PCR assay. Entries here come from immuneACCESS through TCRdb and include only in-frame sequences with V and J called. Some clones fail to appear in such tables; in the studies checked, an unresolved V gene covers under half of the shortfall, and the cause of the remainder is unknown. The sample data list some 2.1 million clones, and about 94% of these were observed just once. The ten largest clones take up about 1.6% of the sample. Sequencing was performed on naive CD8+ T cells from PBMCs. Interpreted using the paper, the cell subset or site label stands for: CD45RA+CCR7+. The receptors were gathered from a man between 18 and 35 years old in good health. Some clones in this sample may be carry-over from other donors' samples.

V is TRBV19 and J is TRBJ1-3, with TRBD1 matching over 9 bases. The CDR3 contains 17 residues. CDR1 is LNHDA and CDR2 is SQIVND in the germline V gene (reference sequence). V shed 4 bases, J shed 0 bases, and the junction held 7 bases outside the gene matches. The CDR3 here is CASSTGPDRGSGNTIYF. In DNA, the CDR3 is TGTGCCAGTAGTACGGGGCCGGACAGGGGCTCTGGAAACACCATATATTTT.

With regard to this clone: Different DNA sequences within this sample yield the same CDR3. The chain couples TRBV9 to TRBJ2-3; no definite D call. V lost 0 bases, J lost 1 base, and 6 bases lay in between. Germline values: CDR1 SGDLS, CDR2 YYNGEE. The CDR3 is made up of 14 amino acids. This chain's CDR3 is CASSVAIGTDTQYF. The CDR3 coding sequence is TGTGCCAGCAGCGTAGCTATAGGCACAGATACGCAGTATTTT. The full variable domain, in which reference TRBV9 and TRBJ2-3 provide the parts outside the CDR3, is DSGVTQTPKHLITATGQRVTLRCSPRSGDLSVYWYQQSLDQGLQFLIQYYNGEERAKGNILERFSAQQFPDLHSELNLSSLELGDSALYFCASSVAIGTDTQYFGPGTRLTVL.

The chain's CDR3 is CASSSHRDRGKETQYF. The CDR3 bases are TGTGCCAGCAGCTCGCATCGGGACAGGGGGAAAGAGACCCAGTACTTC. The chain is built from TRBV11-3 and TRBJ2-5; the match to TRBD1 covers 11 bases. CDR1 SGHNT and CDR2 YENEEA come from the germline V gene. The CDR3 sequence is 16 residues long. J lost 3 bases, V lost 4 bases, and 7 bases had no gene match.

This chain uses TRBV2 with TRBJ1-4; D remains ambiguous. This CDR3 has 15 residues. The germline gives CDR1 SNHLY, CDR2 FYNNEI. V was clipped by 7 bases and J by 5 bases, with 17 bases between them. The chain's CDR3 is CASIKSVVINEKLFF. The CDR3 region has the DNA TGTGCCAGCATCAAAAGTGTAGTGATAAATGAAAAACTGTTTTTT.

V and J are TRBV28 and TRBJ2-2; weak D call: TRBD2 (6 bases). This CDR3 is 15 amino acids long. CDR1 MDHEN and CDR2 SYDVKM come from the germline V gene. V shed 4 bases and J shed 6 bases, with 15 bases lying between them. CDR3 nucleotides: TGTGCCAGCAGTTGGACTAACGCGGGTCCCGGGGAGCTGTTTTTT. Amino acid sequence: CASSWTNAGPGELFF.

The rearrangement uses TRBV2 and TRBJ2-2; no reliable D call. The CDR3 length is 10 residues. Germline V gene sequence: CDR1 SNHLY, CDR2 FYNNEI. V lost 6 bases, J lost 7 bases, and 3 bases lay in between. CDR3 nucleotide sequence: TGTGCCAGCAGGGACGGGGAGCTGTTTTTT. This gives the protein CASRDGELFF.

The chain uses TRBV19 and TRBJ2-1; TRBD2 might be the D (6 bases). Germline V gene data show CDR1 as LNHDA and CDR2 as SQIVND (reference sequence). The CDR3 runs to 15 residues. Trimming pared 4 bases from V and 3 bases from J, leaving 13 bases between. As DNA, the CDR3 is TGTGCCAGTAGTAGACGGGACTCATACTACAATGAGCAGTTCTTC. The encoded protein is CASSRRDSYYNEQFF.

The rearrangement joins TRBV5-1 to TRBJ2-5; 7 bases are a match to TRBD1. The J call may not be correct, given that the DNA end is closer to TRBJ2-7. Germline V lookup: CDR1 SGHRS, CDR2 YFSETQ. The CDR3 consists of 14 residues. The CDR3 region has the DNA TGCGCCAGCAGCTTGGGGGACAGTTTCTACGAGCAGTACTTC. This gives the protein CASSLGDSFYEQYF.

The chain has TRBV27 and TRBJ2-7; TRBD2 agrees at 15 bases. The V gene end was trimmed by 8 bases and the J gene end by 4 bases; junction bases not matched to a gene: 15. CDR1 is MNHEY, CDR2 SMNVEV, per germline (reference sequence). The CDR3 loop spans 18 amino acids. The DNA for the CDR3 is TGTGCCAGCGGCCGGGACAGGGGACTAGCGGGAGGACGATACGAGCAGTACTTC. Residues: CASGRDRGLAGGRYEQYF.

CDR3 loop: CASSLDSRTEKLFF. The CDR3 region has the DNA TGTGCCAGCAGCTTAGACTCCAGGACGGAAAAACTGTTTTTT. The chain couples TRBV7-8 to TRBJ1-4; no clear D gene. V was trimmed by 1 base and J by 8 bases, leaving 11 bases between them. Looked up from germline, CDR1 is SGHVS and CDR2 is FQNEAQ. CDR3 length: 14 amino acids.

This chain uses TRBV28 with TRBJ2-7, with D perhaps assigned TRBD1 or TRBD2 (5 bases each). The CDR3 loop spans 13 amino acids. The germline CDR1 and CDR2 sequences are MDHEN and SYDVKM. V dropped 3 bases and J dropped 6 bases, with 12 bases sitting between them. The CDR3: CASSFGQRGEQYF. CDR3 coding DNA: TGTGCCAGCAGTTTCGGGCAGAGGGGCGAGCAGTACTTC. The full variable domain, its missing parts supplied by reference TRBV28 and TRBJ2-7, is DVKVTQSSRYLVKRTGEKVFLECVQDMDHENMFWYRQDPGLGLRLIYFSYDVKMKEKGDIPEGYSVSREKKERFSLILESASTNQTSMYLCASSFGQRGEQYFGPGTRLTVT.

V is TRBV28 and J is TRBJ1-5; D is possibly TRBD1 (6 bases). This CDR3 spans 14 amino acids. The germline V gene encodes CDR1 MDHEN and CDR2 SYDVKM. Trimming left V 6 bases short and J 3 bases short, with 12 bases between. The CDR3 region is CASSRGQFNQPQHF. The CDR3, as DNA: TGTGCCAGCAGCCGAGGACAGTTCAATCAGCCCCAGCATTTT. The full variable domain, completed using reference TRBV28 and TRBJ1-5, is DVKVTQSSRYLVKRTGEKVFLECVQDMDHENMFWYRQDPGLGLRLIYFSYDVKMKEKGDIPEGYSVSREKKERFSLILESASTNQTSMYLCASSRGQFNQPQHFGDGTRLSIL.

The chain employs TRBV7-8 and TRBJ2-1, with 8 nucleotides matching TRBD2. Germline V gene sequence: CDR1 SGHVS, CDR2 FQNEAQ. Trimming removed 4 bases from V and 0 bases from J; junction bases left unmatched: 8. The CDR3 loop spans 17 amino acids. The CDR3 loop reads CASSSGGLAPSYNEQFF. CDR3 DNA sequence: TGTGCCAGCAGCTCGGGGGGGCTAGCCCCCTCCTACAATGAGCAGTTCTTC. The full variable domain, with the rest looked up from reference TRBV7-8 and TRBJ2-1, is GAGVSQSPRYKVAKRGQDVALRCDPISGHVSLFWYQQALGQGPEFLTYFQNEAQLDKSGLPSDRFFAERPEGSVSTLKIQRTQQEDSAVYLCASSSGGLAPSYNEQFFGPGTRLTVL.

The J gene is TRBJ2-5, the V gene TRBV2; D possibly matches TRBD1 or TRBD2 (5 bases each). V dropped 2 bases and J dropped 7 bases, with 14 bases sitting between them. The CDR3 consists of 14 residues. Germline-derived CDR1 and CDR2 are SNHLY and FYNNEI. The chain's CDR3 is CASSEYGAGRTQYF. The CDR3 DNA follows: TGTGCCAGCAGTGAATACGGGGCAGGGAGGACCCAGTACTTC.

The gene calls are TRBV6-6 and TRBJ2-7; D gene unclear. The CDR3 is 14 residues long. Trimming took off 0 bases at V and 3 bases at J, with 9 bases between the two ends. Looked up from germline, CDR1 is MNHNY and CDR2 is SVGAGI (reference sequence). The CDR3, as DNA: TGTGCCAGCAGTTACTCTTCAACGGGCTACGAGCAGTACTTC. Amino acid sequence: CASSYSSTGYEQYF.

V usage is TRBV6-5 and J usage is TRBJ2-7; the match to TRBD1 covers 7 bases. In germline, CDR1 is MNHEY, CDR2 SVGAGI. Losses at the gene ends were 4 bases for V and 0 bases for J; bases not matched to a gene: 6. The CDR3 is 15 amino acids. In nucleotides, the CDR3 is TGTGCCAGCAGTTCCGGGACAGACCTCTCCTACGAGCAGTACTTC. Protein product: CASSSGTDLSYEQYF.

This chain connects TRBV28 to TRBJ1-5; maybe TRBD1 (6 bases). Trimming shortened V by 0 bases and J by 3 bases, and 12 bases separated the two germline ends. Germline V gives CDR1 MDHEN, CDR2 SYDVKM. The CDR3 is 16 residues long. The CDR3 spells CASSLWSGQLNQPQHF. CDR3 DNA: TGTGCCAGCAGTTTATGGTCAGGACAGCTCAATCAGCCCCAGCATTTT.

This chain connects TRBV14 to TRBJ1-1; 12 bases map to TRBD1. The CDR3 runs 16 residues. Germline CDR1 and CDR2: SGHDN and FVKESK. V shed 4 bases, J shed 7 bases, and the junction held 10 bases outside the gene matches. DNA of the CDR3: TGTGCCAGCAGCCGCGACACCGGGACAGGGGGCAATGAAGCTTTCTTT. The encoded protein is CASSRDTGTGGNEAFF. Based on the CDR3 plus reference TRBV14 and TRBJ1-1, the full variable domain is EAGVTQFPSHSVIEKGQTVTLRCDPISGHDNLYWYRRVMGKEIKFLLHFVKESKQDESGMPNNRFLAERTGGTYSTLKVQPAELEDSGVYFCASSRDTGTGGNEAFFGQGTRLTVV.

The V gene is TRBV20-1, the J gene TRBJ1-2; D unresolved. V was clipped by 5 bases and J by 5 bases, with 6 bases between them. The V gene's germline CDR1 is DFQATT and CDR2 SNEGSKA (reference sequence). The CDR3 extends over 10 amino acids. In nucleotides, the CDR3 is TGCAGTGCTTTTCGATATGGCTACACCTTC. It yields the protein CSAFRYGYTF.

The V call is TRBV28, the J call TRBJ1-1; no definite D call. Germline values: CDR1 MDHEN, CDR2 SYDVKM. The CDR3 has 12 residues. The V end lost 8 bases, the J end lost 1 base, and 8 bases lay between the germline ends. This CDR3 reads CASWTANTEAFF. For the CDR3, the DNA is TGTGCCAGCTGGACGGCGAACACTGAAGCTTTCTTT.

This clone was seen a single time. The CDR3 is CATPGQGIGYGYTF. CDR3 DNA: TGTGCCACCCCTGGACAGGGTATAGGCTATGGCTACACCTTC. The rearrangement links TRBV27 to TRBJ1-2; TRBD1 matches at 8 bases. V dropped 10 bases and J dropped 4; count of bases not matched to a gene: 11. Germline V gene sequence: CDR1 MNHEY, CDR2 SMNVEV (reference sequence). The CDR3 has 14 amino acids.

The rearrangement links TRBV28 to TRBJ2-7; 8 bases line up with TRBD1. The germline gives CDR1 MDHEN, CDR2 SYDVKM. The CDR3 is 12 amino acids. V trimming: 4 bases; J trimming: 6 bases; junction bases outside the gene matches: 2. CDR3 DNA: TGTGCCAGCAGTTCGGACAGGGCCGAGCAGTACTTC. Its protein is CASSSDRAEQYF.

The V gene is TRBV7-2, the J gene TRBJ2-1, with TRBD2 matching over 14 bases. This CDR3 comprises 15 residues. Germline values: CDR1 SGHTA, CDR2 FQGNSA. With 5 bases clipped from V and 8 bases from J, the junction kept 5 bases outside the gene matches. This CDR3 reads CASSTGTSGSDEQFF. The CDR3 bases are TGTGCCAGCAGCACCGGGACTAGCGGGAGCGATGAGCAGTTCTTC.

The rearrangement links TRBV27 to TRBJ2-7; D remains ambiguous. Germline assignment: CDR1 MNHEY and CDR2 SMNVEV (reference sequence). V was trimmed by 4 bases and J by 7 bases, leaving 17 bases between them. The CDR3 is made up of 14 amino acids. The CDR3: CASSSTRRGEEQYF. The CDR3 nucleotides are TGTGCCAGCAGTTCCACTCGGCGCGGTGAGGAGCAGTACTTC.

This chain links TRBV2 with TRBJ2-1; unclear D gene. The germline gives CDR1 SNHLY, CDR2 FYNNEI. V shed 8 bases and J shed 4 bases, with 6 bases lying between them. The CDR3 consists of 11 residues. CDR3 nucleotide sequence: TGTGCCAGCGGCCCTTACAATGAGCAGTTCTTC. Translated: CASGPYNEQFF.

The CDR3 nucleotides are TGTGCCAGCAGCCAAGGGACGGGAGGCCTTCAGAATACGCAGTATTTT. Translating gives CASSQGTGGLQNTQYF. The chain links TRBV14 to TRBJ2-3; 7 bases align to TRBD2. The CDR3 has 16 amino acids. The V gene end was trimmed by 1 base and the J gene end by 7 bases; junction bases not matched to a gene: 11. Germline V lookup: CDR1 SGHDN, CDR2 FVKESK.

The rearrangement links TRBV28 to TRBJ2-5; no reliable D call. The V gene's germline CDR1 is MDHEN and CDR2 SYDVKM. V gave up 3 bases and J gave up 0 bases, with 11 bases separating them. This CDR3 comprises 15 residues. Written as DNA, the CDR3 is TGTGCCAGCAGTTTTCTCTCGGCGTACCAAGAGACCCAGTACTTC. Protein product: CASSFLSAYQETQYF.

On this clone itself: The same CDR3 can be traced to other DNA sequences in this sample. The chain couples TRBV9 to TRBJ2-3; 12 positions agree with TRBD2. V was pared by 4 bases and J by 2 bases, with 5 bases of the junction left unmatched. The CDR3 is 16 residues long. Per the germline V gene, CDR1 is SGDLS and CDR2 is YYNGEE. In DNA form, the CDR3 reads TGTGCCAGCAGCCAAGGACTAGCGGGGATCACAGATACGCAGTATTTT. Translated, it gives CASSQGLAGITDTQYF.

The V gene is TRBV7-2, the J gene TRBJ2-7; 14 bases map to TRBD2. The CDR3 is made up of 18 amino acids. Germline CDR1 SGHTA, CDR2 FQGNSA. V was clipped by 5 bases and J by 7 bases; unmatched bases: 16. The CDR3 DNA follows: TGTGCCAGCAGCCCGCGATCCGGACTAGCGGGAGGCCCGGGGGAGCAGTACTTC. Encoded protein: CASSPRSGLAGGPGEQYF.

This chain connects TRBV13 to TRBJ2-7, with 8 bases aligning to TRBD1. This CDR3 contains 14 residues. V shed 5 bases and J 6 bases; nucleotides not matched to a gene: 9. Germline V gives CDR1 PRHDT, CDR2 FYEKMQ (reference sequence). Here the CDR3 reads CASSGQGPLGEQYF. The CDR3 nucleotides read TGTGCCAGCAGCGGACAGGGCCCTTTAGGCGAGCAGTACTTC.

The chain joins TRBV14 to TRBJ2-3, with 9 positions matching TRBD2. This CDR3 has 15 residues. Germline V gene sequence: CDR1 SGHDN, CDR2 FVKESK. The trim removed 3 bases at V and 0 bases at J, leaving 1 base unmatched. CDR3 protein: CASSHLAGSTDTQYF. The CDR3 coding sequence is TGTGCCAGCAGCCACCTAGCGGGGAGCACAGATACGCAGTATTTT.